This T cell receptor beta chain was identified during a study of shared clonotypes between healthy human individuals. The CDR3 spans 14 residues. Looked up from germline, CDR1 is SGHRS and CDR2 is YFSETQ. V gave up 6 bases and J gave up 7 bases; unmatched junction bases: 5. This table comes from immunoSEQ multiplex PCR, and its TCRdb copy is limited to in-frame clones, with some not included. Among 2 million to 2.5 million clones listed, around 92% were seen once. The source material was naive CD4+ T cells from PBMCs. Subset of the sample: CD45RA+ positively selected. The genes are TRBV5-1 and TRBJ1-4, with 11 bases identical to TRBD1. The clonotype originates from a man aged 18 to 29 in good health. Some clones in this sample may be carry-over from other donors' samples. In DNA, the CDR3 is TGCGCCAGCACCGCCGGGACAGGGGGTGAAAAACTGTTTTTT. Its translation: CASTAGTGGEKLFF.